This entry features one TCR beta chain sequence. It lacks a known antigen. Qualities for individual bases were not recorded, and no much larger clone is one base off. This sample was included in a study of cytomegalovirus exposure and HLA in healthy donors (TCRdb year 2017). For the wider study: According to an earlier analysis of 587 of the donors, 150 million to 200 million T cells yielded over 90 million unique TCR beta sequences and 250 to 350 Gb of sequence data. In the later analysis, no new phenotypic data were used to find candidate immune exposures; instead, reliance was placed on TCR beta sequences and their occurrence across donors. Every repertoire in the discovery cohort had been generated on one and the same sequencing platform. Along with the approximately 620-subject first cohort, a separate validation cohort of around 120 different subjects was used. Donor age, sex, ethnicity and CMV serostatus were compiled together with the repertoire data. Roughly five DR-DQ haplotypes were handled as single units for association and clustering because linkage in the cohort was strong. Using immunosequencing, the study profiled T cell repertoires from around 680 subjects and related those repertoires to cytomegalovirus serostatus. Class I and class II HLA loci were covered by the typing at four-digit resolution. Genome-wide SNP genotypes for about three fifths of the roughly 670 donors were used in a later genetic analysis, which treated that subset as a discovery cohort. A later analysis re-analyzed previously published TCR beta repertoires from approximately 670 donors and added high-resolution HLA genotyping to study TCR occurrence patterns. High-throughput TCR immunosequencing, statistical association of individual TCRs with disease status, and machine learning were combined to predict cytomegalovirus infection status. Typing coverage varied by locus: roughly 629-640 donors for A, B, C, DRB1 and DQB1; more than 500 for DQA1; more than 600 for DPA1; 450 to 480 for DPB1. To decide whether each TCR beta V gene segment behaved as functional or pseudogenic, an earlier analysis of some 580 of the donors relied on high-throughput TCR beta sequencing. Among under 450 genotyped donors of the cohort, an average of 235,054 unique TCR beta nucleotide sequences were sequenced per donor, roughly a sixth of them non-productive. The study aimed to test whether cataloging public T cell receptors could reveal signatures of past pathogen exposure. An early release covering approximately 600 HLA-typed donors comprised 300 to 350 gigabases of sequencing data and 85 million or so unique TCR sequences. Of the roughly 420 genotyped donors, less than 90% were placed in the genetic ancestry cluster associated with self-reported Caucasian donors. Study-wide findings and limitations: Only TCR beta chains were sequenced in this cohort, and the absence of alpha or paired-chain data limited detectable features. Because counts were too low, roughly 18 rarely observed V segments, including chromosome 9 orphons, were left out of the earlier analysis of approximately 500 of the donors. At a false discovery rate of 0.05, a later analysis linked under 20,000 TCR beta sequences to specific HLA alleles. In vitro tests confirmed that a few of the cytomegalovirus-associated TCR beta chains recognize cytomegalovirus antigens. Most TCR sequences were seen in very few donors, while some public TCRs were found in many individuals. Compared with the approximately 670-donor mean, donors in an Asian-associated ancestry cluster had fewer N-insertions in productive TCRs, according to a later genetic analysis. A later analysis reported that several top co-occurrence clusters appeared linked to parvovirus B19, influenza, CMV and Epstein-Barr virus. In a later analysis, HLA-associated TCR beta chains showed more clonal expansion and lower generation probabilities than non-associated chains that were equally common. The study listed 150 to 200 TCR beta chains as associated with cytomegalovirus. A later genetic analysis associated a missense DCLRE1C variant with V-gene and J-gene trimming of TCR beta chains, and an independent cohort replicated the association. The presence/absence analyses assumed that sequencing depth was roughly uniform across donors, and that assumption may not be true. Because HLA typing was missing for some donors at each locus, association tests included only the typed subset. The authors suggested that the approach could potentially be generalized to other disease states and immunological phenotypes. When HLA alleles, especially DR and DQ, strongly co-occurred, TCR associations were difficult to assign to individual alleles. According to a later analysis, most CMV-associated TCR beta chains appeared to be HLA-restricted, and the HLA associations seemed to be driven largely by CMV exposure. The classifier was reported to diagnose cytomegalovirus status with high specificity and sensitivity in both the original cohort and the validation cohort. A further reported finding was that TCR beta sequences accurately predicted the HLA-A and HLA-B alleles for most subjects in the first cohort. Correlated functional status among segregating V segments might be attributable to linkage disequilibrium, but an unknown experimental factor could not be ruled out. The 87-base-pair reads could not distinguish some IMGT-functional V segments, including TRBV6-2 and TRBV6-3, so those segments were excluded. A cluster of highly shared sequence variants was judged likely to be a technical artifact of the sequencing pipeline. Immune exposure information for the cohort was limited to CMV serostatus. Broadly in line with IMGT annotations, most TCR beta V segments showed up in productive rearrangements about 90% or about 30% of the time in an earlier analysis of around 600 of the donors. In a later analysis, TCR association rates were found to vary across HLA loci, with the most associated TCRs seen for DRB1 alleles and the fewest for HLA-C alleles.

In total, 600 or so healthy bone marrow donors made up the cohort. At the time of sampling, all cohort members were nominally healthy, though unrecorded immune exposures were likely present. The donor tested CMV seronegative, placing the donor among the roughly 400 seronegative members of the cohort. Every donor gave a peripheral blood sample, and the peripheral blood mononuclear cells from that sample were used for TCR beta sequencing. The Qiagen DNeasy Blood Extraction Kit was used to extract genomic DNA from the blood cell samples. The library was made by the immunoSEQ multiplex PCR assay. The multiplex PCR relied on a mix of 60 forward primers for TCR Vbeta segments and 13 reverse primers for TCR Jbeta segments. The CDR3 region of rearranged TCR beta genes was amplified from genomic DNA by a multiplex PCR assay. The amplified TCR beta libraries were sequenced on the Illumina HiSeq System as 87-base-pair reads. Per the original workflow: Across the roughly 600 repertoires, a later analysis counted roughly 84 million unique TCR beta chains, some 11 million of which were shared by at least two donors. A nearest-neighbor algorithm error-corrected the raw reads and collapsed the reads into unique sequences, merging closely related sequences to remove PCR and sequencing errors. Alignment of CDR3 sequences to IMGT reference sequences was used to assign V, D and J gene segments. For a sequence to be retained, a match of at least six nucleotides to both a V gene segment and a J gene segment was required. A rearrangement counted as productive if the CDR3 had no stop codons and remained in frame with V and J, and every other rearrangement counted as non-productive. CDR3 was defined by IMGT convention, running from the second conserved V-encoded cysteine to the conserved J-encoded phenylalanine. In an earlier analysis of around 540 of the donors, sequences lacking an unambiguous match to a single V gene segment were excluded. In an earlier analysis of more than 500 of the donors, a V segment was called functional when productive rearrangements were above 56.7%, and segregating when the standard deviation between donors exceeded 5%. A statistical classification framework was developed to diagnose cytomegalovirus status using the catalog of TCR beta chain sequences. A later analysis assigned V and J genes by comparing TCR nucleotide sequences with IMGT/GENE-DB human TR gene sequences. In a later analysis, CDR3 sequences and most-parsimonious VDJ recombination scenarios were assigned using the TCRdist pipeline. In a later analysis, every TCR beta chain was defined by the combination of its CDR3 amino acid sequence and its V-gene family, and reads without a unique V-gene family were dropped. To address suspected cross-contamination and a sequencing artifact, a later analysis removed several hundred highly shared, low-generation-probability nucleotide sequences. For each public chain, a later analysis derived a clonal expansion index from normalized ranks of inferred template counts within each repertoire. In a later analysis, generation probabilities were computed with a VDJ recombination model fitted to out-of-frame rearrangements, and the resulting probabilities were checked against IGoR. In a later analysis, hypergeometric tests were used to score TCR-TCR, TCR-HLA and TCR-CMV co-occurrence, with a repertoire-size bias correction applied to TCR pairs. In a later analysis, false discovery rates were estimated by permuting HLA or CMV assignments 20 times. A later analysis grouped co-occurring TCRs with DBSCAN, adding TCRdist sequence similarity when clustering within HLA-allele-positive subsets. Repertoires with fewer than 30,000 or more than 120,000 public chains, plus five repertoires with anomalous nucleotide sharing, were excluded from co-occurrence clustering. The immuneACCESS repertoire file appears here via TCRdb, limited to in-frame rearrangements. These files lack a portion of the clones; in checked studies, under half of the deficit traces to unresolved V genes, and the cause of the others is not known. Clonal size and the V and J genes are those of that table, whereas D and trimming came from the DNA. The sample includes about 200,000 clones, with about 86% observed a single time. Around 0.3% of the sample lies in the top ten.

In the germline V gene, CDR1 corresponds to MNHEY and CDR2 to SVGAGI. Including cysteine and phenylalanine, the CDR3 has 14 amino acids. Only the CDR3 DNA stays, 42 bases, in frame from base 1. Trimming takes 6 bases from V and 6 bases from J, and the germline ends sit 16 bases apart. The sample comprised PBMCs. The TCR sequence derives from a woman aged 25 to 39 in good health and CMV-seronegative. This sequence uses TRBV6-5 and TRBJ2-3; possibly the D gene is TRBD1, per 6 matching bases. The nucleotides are TGTGCCAGCAGGAGAGTGGGACATTCGGATACGCAGTATTTT. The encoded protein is CASRRVGHSDTQYF.